The rows below give T cell receptor beta chains drawn from one sample of a study of blood T cell repertoires in COVID-19. Produced via immunoSEQ multiplex PCR; TCRdb's table is partial and in-frame only. The data show around 88,000 clones, around 80% seen once. The specimen was peripheral blood. All receptors come from a man in his fifties or sixties who had recovered from COVID-19. Each CDR3 is given with its conserved first and last residue. D genes are given only for firm matches. A row's size may be missing; if present it is once, few, many or a size class.

-,-,14,TRBJ1-3,TRBV5-4,CASSLTGSGNTIYF,TGTGCCAGCAGCCTTACAGGCTCTGGAAACACCATATATTTT
TRBD1,-,18,TRBJ1-2,TRBV4-2,CASSRVQLLTGGLDGYTF,TGTGCCAGCAGCCGGGTGCAACTATTGACAGGGGGCTTGGATGGCTACACCTTC
TRBD1,-,18,TRBJ2-2,TRBV15,CATSREAGQGANTGELFF,TGTGCCACCAGCAGAGAGGCGGGACAGGGGGCTAACACCGGGGAGCTGTTTTTT
-,-,13,TRBJ1-6,TRBV3-1/TRBV3-2,CASSQDTGSPLHF,TGTGCCAGCAGCCAGGACACAGGATCACCCCTCCACTTT
-,-,12,TRBJ2-7,TRBV6-6,CASSYPEAEQYF,TGTGCCAGCAGTTACCCGGAGGCCGAGCAGTACTTC
TRBD1,-,15,TRBJ2-7,TRBV7-3,CASSLGQGRTYEQYF,TGTGCCAGCAGCTTGGGACAGGGGAGGACCTACGAGCAGTACTTC
TRBD2,many,16,TRBJ2-1,TRBV10-3,CAISESMAGEYNEQFF,TGTGCCATCAGTGAGTCGATGGCGGGAGAATACAATGAGCAGTTCTTC
-,few,12,TRBJ2-7,TRBV28,CASSLNPYEQYF,TGTGCCAGCAGCCTAAATCCGTACGAGCAGTACTTC
-,once,13,TRBJ1-1,TRBV20-1,CSASWALNTEAFF,TGCAGTGCTAGTTGGGCGTTGAACACTGAAGCTTTCTTT
TRBD1,-,14,TRBJ1-4,TRBV5-1,CASSLDRGGRALFF,TGCGCCAGCAGTTTGGACAGGGGGGGAAGGGCACTGTTTTTT
-,-,16,TRBJ1-5,TRBV14,CASSQGGPGSNQPQHF,TGTGCCAGCAGCCAAGGGGGGCCCGGTAGCAATCAGCCCCAGCATTTT
TRBD1,few,14,TRBJ2-7,TRBV3-1/TRBV3-2,CASSRGTGGYEQYF,TGTGCCAGCAGTCGTGGGACAGGGGGCTACGAGCAGTACTTC
-,-,12,TRBJ2-7,TRBV29-1,CSVEGRGEEQYF,TGCAGCGTTGAGGGCAGGGGGGAAGAGCAGTACTTC
-,-,14,TRBJ2-3,TRBV11-2,CASSLGGVRDTQYF,TGTGCCAGCAGCTTGGGCGGGGTTAGGGATACGCAGTATTTT
TRBD1,-,14,TRBJ2-7,TRBV18,CASSPPTGYYEQYF,TGTGCCAGCTCACCACCGACAGGGTACTACGAGCAGTACTTC
TRBD1,once,15,TRBJ2-5,TRBV28,CASRAGQGGQETQYF,TGTGCCAGCAGGGCAGGACAGGGGGGTCAAGAGACCCAGTACTTC
-,-,16,TRBJ2-3,TRBV21-1,CASSFLETKATDTQYF,TGTGCCAGCAGCTTCCTGGAAACTAAAGCCACAGATACGCAGTATTTT
TRBD1,-,14,TRBJ1-2,TRBV10-3,CAISGTGGNYGYTF,TGTGCCATCAGTGGCACAGGGGGGAACTATGGCTACACCTTC
-,-,15,TRBJ1-2,TRBV14,CASSQAIKGAYGYTF,TGTGCCAGCAGCCAGGCCATCAAAGGGGCCTATGGCTACACCTTC
-,few,14,TRBJ1-1,TRBV10-3,CAISVGTLNTEAFF,TGTGCCATCAGTGTAGGGACTCTGAACACTGAAGCTTTCTTT
TRBD1,-,13,TRBJ1-1,TRBV6-5,CASSGQEDTEAFF,TGTGCCAGCTCCGGACAGGAAGACACTGAAGCTTTCTTT
-,-,15,TRBJ1-1,TRBV9,CASSRGQLVGTEAFF,TGTGCCAGCAGCCGGGGACAACTGGTCGGCACTGAAGCTTTCTTT
-,-,14,TRBJ2-2,TRBV18,CASSPPSLAGELFF,TGTGCCAGCTCACCACCGAGCTTGGCCGGGGAGCTGTTTTTT
TRBD1,once,15,TRBJ1-1,TRBV3-1/TRBV3-2,CASSLLTGTNTEAFF,TGTGCCAGCAGCCTTCTGACAGGGACTAACACTGAAGCTTTCTTT
TRBD1,-,15,TRBJ1-1,TRBV18,CASSTWDRMNTEAFF,TGTGCCAGCTCAACTTGGGACAGAATGAACACTGAAGCTTTCTTT
-,-,12,TRBJ2-1,TRBV27,CASSALYNEQFF,TGTGCCAGCAGTGCGCTCTACAATGAGCAGTTCTTC